These 9 T cell receptor beta chains originate from one sample sequenced in a study of CD4 and CD8 cells across lung adenocarcinoma regions. TCRdb independently ran MiXCR on the PCR reads; one entry per CDR3 protein. The sample carries roughly 7,000 distinct CDR3 sequences, about 51% recorded once. The sequenced material came from CD8+ T cells from the center of a lung tumor. These receptors were taken from a female donor with lung adenocarcinoma. The CD4 and CD8 labels of this study may be unreliable.

In regard to this clonotype: At one of its ends the junction is not consistent with the germline gene, which may arise from a read error. V and J are TRBV6-1 and TRBJ2-6; D is uncertain. This CDR3 contains 10 residues. Looked up from germline, CDR1 is MNHNS and CDR2 is SASEGT. The CDR3 DNA reads as TGCACCTCTGGGGCCAACGTCCTGACTTTC. Its protein product is CTSGANVLTF.

This clonotype counts as medium-sized (0.01 to 0.1%). The chain couples TRBV6-5 to TRBJ2-1; TRBD1 is a possible D gene (5 bases). CDR1 and CDR2 (germline): MNHEY, SVGAGI. The CDR3 loop spans 14 amino acids. V lost 8 bases, J lost 10 bases, and 21 bases lay in between. CDR3 nucleotide sequence: TGTGCCAGCTTGTGGTCGACAGACTCCTACGAGCAGTTCTTC. It encodes CASLWSTDSYEQFF.

The chain uses TRBV6-5 and TRBJ1-4; 11 bases agree with TRBD1. V lost 2 bases and J lost 8; bases outside the gene matches: 1. Germline V gives CDR1 MNHEY, CDR2 SVGAGI. The CDR3 runs to 14 residues. CDR3 nucleotides: TGTGCCAGCAGTTACCGGGACAGGGGGGAAAAACTGTTTTTT. Its translation is CASSYRDRGEKLFF.

V is TRBV6-1 and J is TRBJ1-6, with 7 bases fitting TRBD1. Losses at the gene ends were 5 bases for V and 10 bases for J; bases not matched to a gene: 17. The CDR3 sequence is 17 residues long. The germline gives CDR1 MNHNS, CDR2 SASEGT. CDR3 nucleotide sequence: TGTGCCAGCAGTCAAGTGGGGGGACAGTCAAGGAGCTCACCCCTCCACTTT. Amino acid sequence: CASSQVGGQSRSSPLHF.

A word on this clonotype: One junction end does not reproduce the germline sequence, and a read error may be involved. The gene calls are TRBV6-1 and TRBJ2-3; 7 bases are a match to TRBD2. Germline CDR1 reads MNHNS; CDR2 reads SASEGT. This CDR3 contains 16 residues. CDR3 sequence: CASRSGTTQSTDEQYF. In DNA, the CDR3 is TGTGCCAGCAGGTCAGGGACTACACAGAGCACCGATGAGCAGTATTTC.

This chain joins TRBV12-3 or TRBV12-4 and TRBJ2-1, with unresolved D. Trimming stripped 5 bases from V and 7 bases from J, with 12 bases between. The CDR3 contains 13 residues. CDR3 amino acids: CASSITAGNEQFF. The DNA of the CDR3 is TGTGCCAGCAGTATCACCGCCGGGAATGAGCAGTTCTTC.

The V and J genes are TRBV6-1 and TRBJ2-5; 8 bases agree with TRBD2. The DNA end favors TRBJ2-1, so the J call may be wrong. Germline V gene lookup returns CDR1 MNHNS and CDR2 SASEGT. This CDR3 comprises 15 residues. This CDR3 reads CASSEASGGYNEQFF. The CDR3 DNA follows: TGTGCCAGCAGTGAAGCGTCGGGGGGGTACAATGAGCAGTTCTTC.

This clonotype was counted ten times or more. This CDR3 is CASSPNGRTKNIQYF. In nucleotides, the CDR3 is TGTGCCAGCAGCCCTAACGGGCGGACGAAAAACATTCAGTACTTC. The V call is TRBV11-1, the J call TRBJ2-4; no definite D call. This CDR3 has 15 residues. Germline-derived CDR1 and CDR2 are SGHAT and FQDESV (reference sequence). V was shortened by 5 bases and J by 4 bases, with 15 bases between the two germline ends.

By sample fraction, this clonotype is medium-sized. This chain links TRBV7-2 with TRBJ2-1; D is unclear. Germline V lookup: CDR1 SGHTA, CDR2 FQGNSA. CDR3 length: 12 residues. V lost 5 bases to trimming and J lost 10 bases, with 12 bases between them. CDR3 residues: CASSPRVGEQFF. As DNA, the CDR3 is TGTGCCAGCAGCCCAAGAGTGGGGGAGCAGTTCTTC.